The 26 T cell receptor beta chains below all came from one sample that was sequenced in a study of monozygotic twins with inflammatory bowel disease. TCRdb re-called the 5' RACE reads; one entry per CDR3 protein, DNA not given. This listing includes roughly 200,000 distinct CDR3 sequences. Sequenced sample: blood. The receptor source for this set is a human donor with ulcerative colitis or Crohn's disease, or a healthy co-twin of an affected twin (not recorded which).

This chain links TRBV6-1 with TRBJ1-2; TCRdb selects TRBD1, and the lack of DNA leaves this call unchecked. The germline gives CDR1 MNHNS, CDR2 SASEGT. The CDR3 sequence is 17 residues long. The CDR3: CASKNLGTVLLNYGYTF.

The chain combines TRBV20-1 with TRBJ2-7; TCRdb's D call, TRBD1, is unchecked because there is no DNA. The germline V gene has CDR1 DFQATT and CDR2 SNEGSKA (reference sequence). There are 12 residues in the CDR3. CDR3 sequence: CSASTGEYEQYF.

V and J are TRBV5-5 and TRBJ2-1; TCRdb gives TRBD1 as the D gene, but with no DNA this cannot be confirmed. The CDR3 consists of 11 residues. Germline V gene lookup returns CDR1 SGHKS and CDR2 YYEKEE (reference sequence). The CDR3: CASSLGRDEFF.

The chain combines TRBV12-3 or TRBV12-4 with TRBJ1-2. The CDR3 is 14 amino acids. The CDR3 spells CTSSLAVNMDGYTF.

This sequence joins TRBV11-2 and TRBJ2-3. The CDR3 is made up of 15 amino acids. The germline V gene encodes CDR1 SGHAT and CDR2 FQNNGV. This chain's CDR3 is CASSPDIHLVDTQYF.

The chain carries TRBV20-1 and TRBJ1-1. Germline CDR1 reads DFQATT; CDR2 reads SNEGSKA (reference sequence). CDR3 length equals 14 residues. CDR3 sequence reads: CSARPALVFTEAFF.

V gene TRBV3-1 combines with J gene TRBJ2-5; lacking DNA, the TRBD1 call made by TCRdb goes unchecked. The germline V gene encodes CDR1 LGHDT and CDR2 YNNKEL (reference sequence). This CDR3 spans 15 amino acids. The CDR3 reads CASSRPSYRGETQYF.

The chain combines TRBV6-5 with TRBJ2-2; the TRBD2 assignment by TCRdb is unverifiable without DNA. Germline values: CDR1 MNHEY, CDR2 SVGAGI. The CDR3 runs 16 residues. The chain's CDR3 is CASSYLTSGWIGELFF.

The rearrangement joins TRBV5-1 to TRBJ1-4; TCRdb outputs TRBD1, but without DNA this stays unchecked. The CDR3 consists of 14 residues. Germline-derived CDR1 and CDR2 are SGHRS and YFSETQ. The CDR3 loop is CASSPDRPNEKLFF.

The chain employs TRBV28 and TRBJ1-5; the TCRdb D gene call, TRBD1, has no DNA to confirm it. Germline values: CDR1 MDHEN, CDR2 SYDVKM. The CDR3 is 17 amino acids. CDR3 in amino acids: CASSGADRAPSNQPQHF.

The rearrangement uses TRBV24-1 and TRBJ2-1; TCRdb designates TRBD2, a call that cannot be tested without DNA. Germline CDR1 and CDR2: KGHDR and SFDVKD. This CDR3 has 15 amino acids. CDR3 sequence reads: CATSGSAGSTKEQFF.

The chain employs TRBV7-2 and TRBJ2-7. CDR1 and CDR2 (germline): SGHTA, FQGNSA. This CDR3 has 12 amino acids. Here the CDR3 reads CASRDVSYEQYF.

The chain couples TRBV7-2 to TRBJ1-4; TCRdb gives TRBD1 as the D gene, but with no DNA this cannot be confirmed. Germline assignment: CDR1 SGHTA and CDR2 FQGNSA. The CDR3 extends over 14 amino acids. The CDR3 here is CASSRDRGEEKLFF.

The chain couples TRBV5-1 to TRBJ2-1; TCRdb names TRBD1, which stays unverified in the absence of DNA. The CDR3 has 13 residues. Germline assignment: CDR1 SGHRS and CDR2 YFSETQ. CDR3 residues: CASSSDRANEQFF.

The gene calls are TRBV12-3 or TRBV12-4 and TRBJ2-3; as DNA is missing, the TRBD1 call by TCRdb cannot be tested. This CDR3 has 14 residues. The CDR3 sequence: CASRARGAVDTQYF.

The V gene is TRBV29-1, the J gene TRBJ2-7; TCRdb indicates TRBD1, and absent DNA this call remains unverified. The CDR3 length is 13 residues. Germline V gene sequence: CDR1 SQVTM, CDR2 ANQGSEA. The CDR3 sequence is CSVLTGRTYEQYF.

The chain is built from TRBV7-9 and TRBJ2-3; TCRdb proposes TRBD2, but this gene call is untestable without DNA. This CDR3 region has 15 residues. From germline, CDR1 is SEHNR and CDR2 FQNEAQ (reference sequence). The CDR3 spells CASSSRLEAADTQYF. The variable domain in full, with the rest retrieved from reference TRBV7-9 and TRBJ2-3, is DTGVSQNPRHKITKRGQNVTFRCDPISEHNRLYWYRQTLGQGPEFLTYFQNEAQLEKSRLLSDRFSAERPKGSFSTLEIQRTEQGDSAMYLCASSSRLEAADTQYFGPGTRLTVL.

The rearrangement joins TRBV29-1 to TRBJ2-2; TCRdb outputs TRBD2, but without DNA this stays unchecked. The germline V gene encodes CDR1 SQVTM and CDR2 ANQGSEA. The CDR3 totals 14 residues. The CDR3 protein is CSVQRGGVTGELFF.

The genes are TRBV7-9 and TRBJ2-5; TCRdb calls TRBD1, which cannot be checked without DNA. This CDR3 is built from 15 residues. In germline, CDR1 is SEHNR, CDR2 FQNEAQ (reference sequence). The CDR3 is CASSPRTGLMGTQYF.

The CDR3 loop reads CASSYSILSTGELFF. The chain couples TRBV6-5 to TRBJ2-2. Germline V gives CDR1 MNHEY, CDR2 SVGAGI. CDR3 length: 15 amino acids.

J is TRBJ2-1 and V is TRBV5-1; TCRdb's assignment of TRBD1 cannot be checked, as there is no DNA. The germline V gene has CDR1 SGHRS and CDR2 YFSETQ. This CDR3 has 16 amino acids. This CDR3 reads CASSLEQGKGYNEQFF.

The chain is built from TRBV14 and TRBJ2-1. The CDR3 is made up of 14 amino acids. CDR1 and CDR2 (germline): SGHDN, FVKESK. CDR3 residues: CASSQRTPGNEQFF.

This chain joins TRBV5-1 and TRBJ2-1; the TCRdb call, TRBD1, lacks DNA for checking. CDR3 size: 14 residues. Looked up from germline, CDR1 is SGHRS and CDR2 is YFSETQ. Here the CDR3 reads CASSFQGRGSEQFF.

The chain uses TRBV27 and TRBJ1-5. This CDR3 comprises 15 residues. The germline V gene has CDR1 MNHEY and CDR2 SMNVEV (reference sequence). The CDR3 loop reads CASSLTSNGNQPQHF.

This rearrangement joins TRBV5-1 to TRBJ1-2; as DNA is missing, the TRBD1 call by TCRdb cannot be tested. Germline CDR1 is SGHRS and CDR2 is YFSETQ. The CDR3 length is 13 residues. The CDR3 loop reads CASSLGTGEDYTF.

The chain links TRBV5-5 to TRBJ1-2; TCRdb's D call, TRBD1, is unchecked because there is no DNA. In germline, CDR1 is SGHKS, CDR2 YYEKEE (reference sequence). The CDR3 totals 15 residues. CDR3 region: CASSLPVTGFYGYTF.